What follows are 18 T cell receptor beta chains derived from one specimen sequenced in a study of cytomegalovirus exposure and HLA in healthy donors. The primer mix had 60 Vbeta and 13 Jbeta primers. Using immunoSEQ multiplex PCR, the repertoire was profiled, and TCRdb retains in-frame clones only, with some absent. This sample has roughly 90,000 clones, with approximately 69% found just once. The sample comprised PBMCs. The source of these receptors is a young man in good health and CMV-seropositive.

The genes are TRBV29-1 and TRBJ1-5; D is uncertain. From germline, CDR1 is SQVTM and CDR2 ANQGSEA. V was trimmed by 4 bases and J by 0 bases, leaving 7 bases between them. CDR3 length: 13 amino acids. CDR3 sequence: CSVGGSSNQPQHF. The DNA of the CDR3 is TGCAGCGTTGGAGGGAGTAGCAATCAGCCCCAGCATTTT.

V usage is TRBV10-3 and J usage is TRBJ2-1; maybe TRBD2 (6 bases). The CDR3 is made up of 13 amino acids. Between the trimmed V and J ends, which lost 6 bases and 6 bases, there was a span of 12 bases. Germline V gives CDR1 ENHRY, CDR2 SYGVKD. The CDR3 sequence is CAISGLGGNEQFF. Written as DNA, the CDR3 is TGTGCCATCAGCGGACTCGGGGGCAATGAGCAGTTCTTC.

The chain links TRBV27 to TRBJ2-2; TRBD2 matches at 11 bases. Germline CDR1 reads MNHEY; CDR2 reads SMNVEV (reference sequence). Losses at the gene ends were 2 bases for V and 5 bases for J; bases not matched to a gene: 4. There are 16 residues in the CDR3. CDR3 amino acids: CASSLGLAGGTGELFF. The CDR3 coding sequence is TGTGCCAGCAGTTTAGGCCTAGCGGGAGGAACCGGGGAGCTGTTTTTT.

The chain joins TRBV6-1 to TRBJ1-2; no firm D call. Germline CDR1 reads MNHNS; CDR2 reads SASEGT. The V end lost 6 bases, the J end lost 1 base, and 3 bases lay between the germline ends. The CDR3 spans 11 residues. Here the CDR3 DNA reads TGTGCCAGCAGCTATAACTATGGCTACACCTTC. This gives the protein CASSYNYGYTF.

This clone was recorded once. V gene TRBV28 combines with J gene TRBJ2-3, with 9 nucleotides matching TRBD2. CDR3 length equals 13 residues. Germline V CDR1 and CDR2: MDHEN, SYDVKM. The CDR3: CGCRGLATDTQYF. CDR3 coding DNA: TGTGGATGTAGGGGACTAGCCACAGATACGCAGTATTTT.

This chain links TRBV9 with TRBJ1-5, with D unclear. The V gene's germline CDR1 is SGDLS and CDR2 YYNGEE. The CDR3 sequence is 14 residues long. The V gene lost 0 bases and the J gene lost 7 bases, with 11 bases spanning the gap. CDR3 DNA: TGTGCCAGCAGCGTAGGGACGTCGGGGCAGCCCCAGCATTTT. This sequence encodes CASSVGTSGQPQHF.

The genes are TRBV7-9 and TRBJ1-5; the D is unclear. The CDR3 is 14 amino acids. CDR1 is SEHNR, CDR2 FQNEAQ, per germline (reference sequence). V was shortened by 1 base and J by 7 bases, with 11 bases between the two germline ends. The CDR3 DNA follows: TGTGCCAGCAGCTTAGGGGGAGGCTGGCAGCCCCAGCATTTT. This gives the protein CASSLGGGWQPQHF.

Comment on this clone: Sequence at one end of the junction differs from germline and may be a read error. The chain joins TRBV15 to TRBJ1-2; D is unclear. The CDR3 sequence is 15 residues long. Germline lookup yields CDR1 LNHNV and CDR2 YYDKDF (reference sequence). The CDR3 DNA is TGTGCCACCAGCAGAGATACTACGGTCGGCTATGGCTACCCCTTC. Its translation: CATSRDTTVGYGYPF.

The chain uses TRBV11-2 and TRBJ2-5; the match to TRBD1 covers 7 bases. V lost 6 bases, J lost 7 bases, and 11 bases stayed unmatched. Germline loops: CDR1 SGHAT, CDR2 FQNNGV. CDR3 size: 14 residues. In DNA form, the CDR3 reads TGTGCCAGCAGAGGGACAGAGGCCGTGGGGACCCAGTACTTC. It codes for CASRGTEAVGTQYF.

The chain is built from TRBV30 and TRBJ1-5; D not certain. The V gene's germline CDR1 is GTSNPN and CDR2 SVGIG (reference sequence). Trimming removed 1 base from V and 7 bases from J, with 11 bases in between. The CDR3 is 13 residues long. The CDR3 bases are TGTGCCTGGAGTGGAGGGATGGAGCAGCCCCAGCATTTT. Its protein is CAWSGGMEQPQHF.

CDR3 DNA: TGTGCCAGCAGCCTCAGCGCAACTAATGAAAAACTGTTTTTT. Translated, it gives CASSLSATNEKLFF. This chain uses TRBV6-5 with TRBJ1-4; D unresolved. The CDR3 consists of 14 residues. The germline V gene encodes CDR1 MNHEY and CDR2 SVGAGI. V shed 6 bases and J shed 0 bases, with 8 bases lying between them.

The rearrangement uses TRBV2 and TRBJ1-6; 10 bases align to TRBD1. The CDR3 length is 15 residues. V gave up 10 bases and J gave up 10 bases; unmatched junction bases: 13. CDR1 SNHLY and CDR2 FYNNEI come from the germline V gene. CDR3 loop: CATSFSGTGVSPLHF. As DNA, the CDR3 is TGTGCCACTTCTTTTTCCGGGACAGGGGTGTCACCCCTCCACTTT.

As DNA, the CDR3 is TGTGCCAGTGTGGTCAGGGGTGACACTGAAGCTTTCTTT. It is translated as CASVVRGDTEAFF. The chain is built from TRBV13 and TRBJ1-1, with D possibly TRBD1 on 6 matching bases. V lost 9 bases to trimming and J lost 3 bases, with 14 bases between them. The CDR3 has 13 amino acids. Germline V gene sequence: CDR1 PRHDT, CDR2 FYEKMQ (reference sequence).

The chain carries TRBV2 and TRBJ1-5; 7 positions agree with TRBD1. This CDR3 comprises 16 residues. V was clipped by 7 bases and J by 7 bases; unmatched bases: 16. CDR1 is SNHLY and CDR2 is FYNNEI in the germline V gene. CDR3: CASTPITSQGGQPQHF. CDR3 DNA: TGTGCCAGCACCCCTATTACCAGCCAGGGGGGACAGCCCCAGCATTTT.

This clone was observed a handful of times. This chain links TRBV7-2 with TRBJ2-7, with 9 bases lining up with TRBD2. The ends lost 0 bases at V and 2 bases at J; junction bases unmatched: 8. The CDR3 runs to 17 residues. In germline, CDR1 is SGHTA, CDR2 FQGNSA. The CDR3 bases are TGTGCCAGCAGCTTAGCGTGGGTAAAGCGGGGGGCCTACGAGCAGTACTTC. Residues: CASSLAWVKRGAYEQYF.

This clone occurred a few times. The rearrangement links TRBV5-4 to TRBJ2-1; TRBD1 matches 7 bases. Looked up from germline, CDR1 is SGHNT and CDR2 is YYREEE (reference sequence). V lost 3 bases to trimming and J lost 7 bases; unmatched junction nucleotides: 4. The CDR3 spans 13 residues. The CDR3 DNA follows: TGTGCCAGCAGCTGGGACAGATGGAATGAGCAGTTCTTC. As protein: CASSWDRWNEQFF.

For the CDR3, the DNA is TGTGCCAGCAGCGTAGGGGCAGGGGTTGACGAGCAGTACTTC. It translates to CASSVGAGVDEQYF. The chain carries TRBV9 and TRBJ2-7; perhaps TRBD1 as D (6 bases). The germline V gene has CDR1 SGDLS and CDR2 YYNGEE. The CDR3 has 14 amino acids. Between the trimmed V and J ends, which lost 0 bases and 5 bases, there was a span of 12 bases. Full variable domain (rest looked up from reference TRBV9 and TRBJ2-7): DSGVTQTPKHLITATGQRVTLRCSPRSGDLSVYWYQQSLDQGLQFLIQYYNGEERAKGNILERFSAQQFPDLHSELNLSSLELGDSALYFCASSVGAGVDEQYFGPGTRLTVT.

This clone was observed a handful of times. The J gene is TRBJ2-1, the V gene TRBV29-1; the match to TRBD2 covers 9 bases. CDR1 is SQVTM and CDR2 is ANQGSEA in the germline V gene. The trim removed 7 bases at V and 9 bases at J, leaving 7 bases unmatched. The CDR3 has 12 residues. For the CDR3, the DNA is TGCAGCGGCGGGAGGGCCGAATCTGAGCAGTTCTTC. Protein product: CSGGRAESEQFF.